The next 15 T cell receptor beta chains were all read from a single sample in a study of blood T cells in healthy people across ages. Primed by a sample-barcoded 5' primer and a J-beta primer mix, a second PCR proceeded for about 6 to 12 cycles. TCRdb reanalysed the 5' RACE reads using MiXCR and keeps one entry per CDR3 protein. The sample carries about 840,000 distinct CDR3 sequences, about 28% recorded once. These data were also reused for a study on T cells of mothers and their children.

Sequencing was performed on blood. All receptors derive from a woman aged 40 to 50 in good health.

This clonotype was counted a few times. The rearrangement joins TRBV6-4 to TRBJ2-2; a weak D match, TRBD2 (6 bases). The germline V and J ends were trimmed by 2 bases and 10 bases, with 11 bases remaining between them. The V gene's germline CDR1 is MRHNA and CDR2 SNTAGT. The CDR3 loop spans 13 amino acids. The CDR3 protein is CASSDGLSAELFF. CDR3 bases: TGTGCCAGCAGTGACGGACTAAGTGCGGAGCTGTTTTTT.

This clonotype was counted ten times or more. The genes are TRBV6-6 and TRBJ2-7; D unclear. V was cut by 0 bases and J by 2 bases, with 14 bases left in between. CDR3 length: 16 amino acids. CDR1 MNHNY and CDR2 SVGAGI come from the germline V gene (reference sequence). The CDR3 reads CASSYSAAGTTYEQYF. CDR3 nucleotides: TGTGCCAGCAGTTACTCGGCGGCAGGCACTACCTACGAGCAGTACTTC.

The chain links TRBV5-5 to TRBJ1-1; 8 nucleotides align to TRBD1. J lost 4 bases, V lost 7 bases, and 12 bases had no gene match. CDR3 length: 15 residues. Germline CDR1 is SGHKS and CDR2 is YYEKEE (reference sequence). This chain's CDR3 is CASGRSGGQRTEAFF. CDR3 bases: TGTGCCAGCGGTCGATCAGGGGGCCAGCGCACTGAAGCTTTCTTT.

The chain is built from TRBV28 and TRBJ1-1; no clear D gene. The V end was cut by 4 bases, the J end by 6 bases, with 6 bases between. CDR1 and CDR2 from the germline V gene are MDHEN and SYDVKM. The CDR3 length is 11 residues. In DNA, the CDR3 is TGTGCCAGCAGTTATTACCCTGAAGCTTTCTTT. Amino acid sequence: CASSYYPEAFF.

This clonotype was found a few times. The V and J genes are TRBV12-3 or TRBV12-4 and TRBJ2-2; D possibly uses TRBD1 or TRBD2 (5 bases each). The CDR3 runs to 13 residues. V was pared by 8 bases and J by 5 bases, with 12 bases between. The CDR3 DNA sequence: TGTGCCAGCGGGACCCTTACGACCGGGGAGCTGTTTTTT. Amino acids: CASGTLTTGELFF.

This clonotype turned up a few times. V gene TRBV7-2 combines with J gene TRBJ2-7; 9 bases line up with TRBD1. Germline V gene data show CDR1 as SGHTA and CDR2 as FQGNSA. This CDR3 is built from 16 residues. Trimming cost V 1 base and J 2 bases; bases outside gene matches: 6. CDR3 nucleotides: TGTGCCAGCAGCTTAGAATTGGGACAGGGCCCCTACGAGCAGTACTTC. Protein sequence: CASSLELGQGPYEQYF. Full variable domain (outside the CDR3, taken from reference TRBV7-2 and TRBJ2-7): GAGVSQSPSNKVTEKGKDVELRCDPISGHTALYWYRQSLGQGLEFLIYFQGNSAPDKSGLPSDRFSAERTGGSVSTLTIQRTQQEDSAVYLCASSLELGQGPYEQYFGPGTRLTVT.

The chain has TRBV29-1 and TRBJ1-1; no clear D gene. The CDR3 consists of 12 residues. V was shortened by 0 bases and J by 10 bases, with 12 bases between the two germline ends. Germline V gene data show CDR1 as SQVTM and CDR2 as ANQGSEA. The CDR3 DNA reads TGCAGCGTTGAAGAGGCAGTCCGTGGAGCTTTCTTT. The encoded protein is CSVEEAVRGAFF.

This clonotype was observed once. This chain uses TRBV20-1 with TRBJ1-5; perhaps TRBD1 as D (5 bases). Germline V CDR1 and CDR2: DFQATT, SNEGSKA (reference sequence). Trimming cost V 7 bases and J 4 bases, with 20 bases left between them. This CDR3 has 15 amino acids. The CDR3 bases are TGCAGTGGATCGGGGGGGGGAAGAAAAAATCAGCCCCAGCATTTT. This encodes CSGSGGGRKNQPQHF.

This clonotype was picked up a small number of times. V is TRBV24-1 and J is TRBJ1-2, with D perhaps TRBD1 (5 bases). The CDR3 is 14 residues long. Germline values: CDR1 KGHDR, CDR2 SFDVKD. Trimming stripped 4 bases from V and 4 bases from J, with 12 bases between. The DNA of the CDR3 is TGTGCCACCAGTGAAATAGACAGAAGCTATGGCTACACCTTC. Translated, it gives CATSEIDRSYGYTF.

A word on this clonotype: A much larger clone lies one base from this, so it may be a read error. This chain uses TRBV20-1 with TRBJ1-4; D gene unclear. CDR3 length equals 13 residues. Germline V gene lookup returns CDR1 DFQATT and CDR2 SNEGSKA (reference sequence). The V gene lost 1 base and the J gene lost 8 bases, with 11 bases spanning the gap. The CDR3 coding sequence is TGCAGTGCTAGAGGATTGGGCCGAGAAAAACTGTTTTTT. As protein: CSARGLGREKLFF.

This rearrangement joins TRBV18 to TRBJ1-4; tentatively, D is TRBD1 (6 bases). Germline-derived CDR1 and CDR2 are KGHSH and LQKENI. V lost 0 bases and J 6 bases, leaving 8 bases between the germline ends. CDR3 length equals 14 residues. The CDR3 reads CASSPPGADEKLFF. CDR3 nucleotide sequence: TGTGCCAGCTCACCACCGGGGGCGGATGAAAAACTGTTTTTT.

The chain links TRBV3-1 to TRBJ1-6, with no clear D. The CDR3 extends over 15 amino acids. V was shortened by 3 bases and J by 8 bases, with 14 bases between the two germline ends. The germline V gene has CDR1 LGHDT and CDR2 YNNKEL (reference sequence). The CDR3 protein is CASSHATPVDSPLHF. As DNA, the CDR3 is TGTGCCAGCAGCCACGCGACCCCTGTGGATTCACCCCTCCACTTT.

DNA of the CDR3: TGTGCCAGCAGTTTGGAGGGGGCGGTCTCTGAAGCTTTCTTT. It yields the protein CASSLEGAVSEAFF. The chain employs TRBV12-3 or TRBV12-4 and TRBJ1-1; 7 bases agree with TRBD1. The CDR3 is 14 amino acids. The V and J ends lost 3 bases and 6 bases, in that order; junction bases with no gene match: 7.

Details on this clonotype: A much larger clone differs from this one at a single base, so this may be a read error. No conserved phenylalanine or tryptophan ends this CDR3, so it is likely a read error. The chain links TRBV29-1 to TRBJ2-1, with D tentatively TRBD1 (6 bases). The V gene lost 6 bases and the J gene lost 2 bases, with 8 bases spanning the gap. The germline V gene has CDR1 SQVTM and CDR2 ANQGSEA. The CDR3 totals 12 residues. The CDR3 coding sequence is TGCAGCGTCGAGGGGGCCTACAATGAGCAGTTCGTC. Amino acid sequence: CSVEGAYNEQFV.

This clonotype was seen more than once but under ten times. This chain joins TRBV20-1 and TRBJ1-5; D is possibly TRBD1 (5 bases). V was shortened by 0 bases and J by 5 bases, with 17 bases between the two germline ends. Per the germline V gene, CDR1 is DFQATT and CDR2 is SNEGSKA (reference sequence). CDR3 size: 16 residues. CDR3 coding DNA: TGCAGTGCTAGAGATCATGGTGGGGGAAGGCATCAGCCCCAGCATTTT. This encodes CSARDHGGGRHQPQHF.